The sequence of this T cell receptor (beta chain) was determined in a study of T cells after yellow fever vaccination. As for the study in general: Fractions low in cell number were prepared with SMART-Seq v4 Ultra Low Input. Findings of the study overall: By day 5 rather than day 15, the secondary response had peaked, though it was weaker.

As to this clonotype: What it binds is not known.

Germline CDR1 SGHRS, CDR2 YFSETQ. V was trimmed by 0 bases and J by 4 bases, leaving 9 bases between them. This CDR3 region has 14 residues. MiXCR was run by TCRdb on the 5' RACE reads, yielding one entry per CDR3 protein. The table lists 450,000 to 600,000 distinct CDR3 sequences, less than 20% of them singletons. The sample in question was PBMCs, obtained more than 4 days after the first yellow fever vaccination. The receptor's source is a man aged 18 to 30 who received the YFV17D yellow fever vaccine. The chain links TRBV5-1 to TRBJ2-3, with D possibly TRBD1 on 6 matching bases. The CDR3 protein is CASSLAAGADTQYF. The CDR3 DNA sequence: TGCGCCAGCAGCTTGGCAGCAGGGGCAGATACGCAGTATTTT.